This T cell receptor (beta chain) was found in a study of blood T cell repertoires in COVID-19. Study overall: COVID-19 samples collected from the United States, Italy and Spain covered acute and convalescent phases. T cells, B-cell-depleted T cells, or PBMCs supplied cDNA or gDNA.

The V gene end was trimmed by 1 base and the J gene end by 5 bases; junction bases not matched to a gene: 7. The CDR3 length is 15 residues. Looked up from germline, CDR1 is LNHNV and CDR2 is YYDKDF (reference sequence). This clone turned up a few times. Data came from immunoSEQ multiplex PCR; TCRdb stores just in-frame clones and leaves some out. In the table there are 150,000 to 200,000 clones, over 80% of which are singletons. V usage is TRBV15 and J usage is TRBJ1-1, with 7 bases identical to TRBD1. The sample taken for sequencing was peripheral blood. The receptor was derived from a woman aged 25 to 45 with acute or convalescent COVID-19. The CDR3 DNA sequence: TGTGCCACCAGCAGAGTTGACAGGGTGGGGACTGAAGCTTTCTTT. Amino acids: CATSRVDRVGTEAFF.